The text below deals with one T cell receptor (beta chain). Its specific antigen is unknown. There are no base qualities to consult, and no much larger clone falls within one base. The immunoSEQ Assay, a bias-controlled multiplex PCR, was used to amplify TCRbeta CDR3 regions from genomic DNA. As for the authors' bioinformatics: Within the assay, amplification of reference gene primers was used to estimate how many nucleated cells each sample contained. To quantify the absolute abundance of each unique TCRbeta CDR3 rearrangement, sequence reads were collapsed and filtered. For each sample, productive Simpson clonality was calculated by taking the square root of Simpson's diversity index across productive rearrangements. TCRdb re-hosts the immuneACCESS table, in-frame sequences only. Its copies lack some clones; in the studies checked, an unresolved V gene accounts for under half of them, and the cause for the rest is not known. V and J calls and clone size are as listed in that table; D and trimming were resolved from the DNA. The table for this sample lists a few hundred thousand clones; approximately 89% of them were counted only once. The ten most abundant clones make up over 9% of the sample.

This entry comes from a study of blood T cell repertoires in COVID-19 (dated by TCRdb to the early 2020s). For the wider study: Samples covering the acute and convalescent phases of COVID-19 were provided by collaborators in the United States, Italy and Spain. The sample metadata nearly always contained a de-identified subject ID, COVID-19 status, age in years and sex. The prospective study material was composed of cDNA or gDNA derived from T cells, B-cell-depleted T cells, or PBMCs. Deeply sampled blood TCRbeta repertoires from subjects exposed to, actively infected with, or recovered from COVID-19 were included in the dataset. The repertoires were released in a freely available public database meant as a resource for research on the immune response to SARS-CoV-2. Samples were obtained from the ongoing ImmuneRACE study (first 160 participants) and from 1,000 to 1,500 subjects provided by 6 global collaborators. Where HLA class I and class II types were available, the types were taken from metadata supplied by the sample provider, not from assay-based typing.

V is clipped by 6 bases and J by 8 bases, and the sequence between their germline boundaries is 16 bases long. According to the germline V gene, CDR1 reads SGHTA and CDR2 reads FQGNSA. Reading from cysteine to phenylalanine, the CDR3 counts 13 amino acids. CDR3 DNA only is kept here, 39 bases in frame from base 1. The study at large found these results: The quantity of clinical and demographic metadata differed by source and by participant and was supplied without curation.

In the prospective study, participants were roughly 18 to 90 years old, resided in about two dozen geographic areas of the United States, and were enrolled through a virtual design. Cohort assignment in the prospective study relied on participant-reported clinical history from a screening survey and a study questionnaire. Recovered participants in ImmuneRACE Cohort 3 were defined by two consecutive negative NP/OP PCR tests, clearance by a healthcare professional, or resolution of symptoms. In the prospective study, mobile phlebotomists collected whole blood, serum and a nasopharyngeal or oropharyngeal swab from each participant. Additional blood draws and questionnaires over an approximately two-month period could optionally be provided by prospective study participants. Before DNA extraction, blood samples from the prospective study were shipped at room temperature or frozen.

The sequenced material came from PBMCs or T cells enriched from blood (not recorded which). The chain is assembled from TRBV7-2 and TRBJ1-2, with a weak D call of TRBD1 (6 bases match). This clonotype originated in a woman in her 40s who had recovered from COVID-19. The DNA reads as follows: TGTGCCAGCAGTCAGACAGGCGTCTGGGGCTACACCTTC. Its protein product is CASSQTGVWGYTF.